The next 9 T cell receptor beta chains were all read from a single sample in a study of blood T cell repertoires in COVID-19. Method: immunoSEQ multiplex PCR; TCRdb's copy keeps in-frame clones and lacks some. Here the sample spans about 300,000 clones, around 88% being singletons. Material for sequencing was peripheral blood. The origin of the receptors is a young woman who had recovered from COVID-19.

CDR3 residues: CASSETGQGASDTQYF. CDR3 sequence (DNA): TGTGCCAGCAGCGAAACGGGACAGGGGGCTTCAGATACGCAGTATTTT. V and J are TRBV5-4 and TRBJ2-3; 12 bases align to TRBD1. V was pared by 4 bases and J by 4 bases, with 7 bases of the junction left unmatched. Germline values: CDR1 SGHNT, CDR2 YYREEE (reference sequence). This CDR3 spans 16 amino acids.

The chain couples TRBV7-9 to TRBJ2-4, with TRBD2 identical over 12 bases. Losses at the gene ends were 5 bases for V and 0 bases for J; bases not matched to a gene: 8. The V gene's germline CDR1 is SEHNR and CDR2 FQNEAQ (reference sequence). This CDR3 is 18 amino acids long. The CDR3 DNA reads TGTGCCAGCAGCCCCCTAGCGGGGGGGCGGGGAGCCAAAAACATTCAGTACTTC. It is translated as CASSPLAGGRGAKNIQYF.

This clone was counted between two and nine times. The CDR3 nucleotides read TGTGCCAGCAGCTTAGGGACTAGCGGACAAGAGACCCAGTACTTC. This encodes CASSLGTSGQETQYF. The chain joins TRBV7-8 to TRBJ2-5; 10 bases are shared with TRBD2. This CDR3 is 15 amino acids long. Germline CDR1 SGHVS, CDR2 FQNEAQ. The V segment lost 1 base and the J segment 2 bases; nucleotides outside the gene matches: 1.

The rearrangement joins TRBV7-2 to TRBJ1-2; D is perhaps TRBD1 (5 bases). V was cut by 5 bases and J by 4 bases, with 17 bases left in between. Germline V gene data show CDR1 as SGHTA and CDR2 as FQGNSA. The CDR3 extends over 15 amino acids. This CDR3 reads CASSPSPDSLYGYTF. The CDR3 nucleotides are TGTGCCAGCAGCCCATCCCCCGACAGCCTCTATGGCTACACCTTC.

The genes are TRBV9 and TRBJ2-3; tentative D call: TRBD2 (6 bases). Trimming pared 3 bases from V and 3 bases from J, leaving 17 bases between. The CDR3 totals 16 residues. Germline V lookup: CDR1 SGDLS, CDR2 YYNGEE. The CDR3: CASSGPREFWTDTQYF. CDR3 DNA sequence: TGTGCCAGCAGCGGCCCCCGGGAGTTTTGGACAGATACGCAGTATTTT.

The chain combines TRBV14 with TRBJ2-3, with TRBD1 matching 8 bases. Germline CDR1 SGHDN, CDR2 FVKESK. V lost 2 bases, J lost 3 bases, and 7 bases stayed unmatched. The CDR3 length is 16 residues. The CDR3, as DNA: TGTGCCAGCAGCCAACGACAGGGGTTCCAGACAGATACGCAGTATTTT. Its protein is CASSQRQGFQTDTQYF.

This chain connects TRBV15 to TRBJ1-2; D might be TRBD1 (6 bases). This CDR3 is 14 amino acids long. V shed 5 bases and J shed 6 bases, with 16 bases lying between them. Per the germline V gene, CDR1 is LNHNV and CDR2 is YYDKDF (reference sequence). Here the CDR3 DNA reads TGTGCCACCAGCGGGCTCCGACAGGTTGATGGCTACACCTTC. This gives the protein CATSGLRQVDGYTF.

The V call is TRBV5-1, the J call TRBJ1-1; no reliable D call. The CDR3 covers 15 residues. With 3 bases removed from V and 1 base from J, the gap between germline ends came to 13 bases. The germline CDR1 and CDR2 sequences are SGHRS and YFSETQ. CDR3 bases: TGCGCCAGCAGCTCCGAACCGGCAGGGAACACTGAAGCTTTCTTT. Its translation: CASSSEPAGNTEAFF.

The chain carries TRBV2 and TRBJ2-3, with 9 bases lining up with TRBD2. Germline loops: CDR1 SNHLY, CDR2 FYNNEI. Losses at the gene ends were 6 bases for V and 5 bases for J; bases not matched to a gene: 9. The CDR3 covers 15 residues. The CDR3 sequence: CASRERTSVKDTQYF. CDR3 coding DNA: TGTGCCAGCAGAGAAAGGACTAGCGTGAAAGATACGCAGTATTTT.